Described below is a single T cell receptor beta chain sequence and its context. This CDR3 comprises 16 residues. This sample is part of a study of T cell changes during pregnancy in multiple sclerosis. The table came from immunoSEQ multiplex PCR; TCRdb's copy has only in-frame clones and leaves some out. The sample carries around 69,000 clones, roughly 91% recorded once. The rearrangement joins TRBV12-2 to TRBJ2-7; the table names TRBD1, a call not compared with the DNA. TRBV12-2 is recorded as a pseudogene. Sequenced here: peripheral blood, sampled in the third trimester of pregnancy. The TCR sequence derives from a female donor with multiple sclerosis, enrolled in a pregnancy study. The DNA for the CDR3 is TGTGCAAGTCGCTTAGTAGGGGGCGGACGGGGTCACGAGCAGTACTTC. This encodes CASRLVGGGRGHEQYF.